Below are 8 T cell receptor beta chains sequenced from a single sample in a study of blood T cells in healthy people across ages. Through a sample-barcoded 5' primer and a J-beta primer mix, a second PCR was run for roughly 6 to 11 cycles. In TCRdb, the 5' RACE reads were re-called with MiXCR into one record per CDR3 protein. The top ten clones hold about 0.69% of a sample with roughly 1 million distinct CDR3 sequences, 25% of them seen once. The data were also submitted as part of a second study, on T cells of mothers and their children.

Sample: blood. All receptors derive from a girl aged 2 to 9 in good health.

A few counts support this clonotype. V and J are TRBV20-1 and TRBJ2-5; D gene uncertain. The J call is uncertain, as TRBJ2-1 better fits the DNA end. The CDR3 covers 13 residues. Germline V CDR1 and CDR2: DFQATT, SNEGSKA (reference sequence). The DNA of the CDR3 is TGCAGTGCTAGATCCACTAACTACAATGAGCAGTTCTTC. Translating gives CSARSTNYNEQFF.

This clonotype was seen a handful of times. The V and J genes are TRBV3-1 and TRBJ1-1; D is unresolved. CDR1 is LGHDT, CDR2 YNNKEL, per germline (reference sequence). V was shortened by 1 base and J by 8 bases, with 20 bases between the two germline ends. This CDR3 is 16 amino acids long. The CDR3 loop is CASSQVGYSSNFEAFF. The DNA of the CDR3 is TGTGCCAGCAGCCAAGTTGGTTACAGCTCCAACTTCGAAGCTTTCTTT.

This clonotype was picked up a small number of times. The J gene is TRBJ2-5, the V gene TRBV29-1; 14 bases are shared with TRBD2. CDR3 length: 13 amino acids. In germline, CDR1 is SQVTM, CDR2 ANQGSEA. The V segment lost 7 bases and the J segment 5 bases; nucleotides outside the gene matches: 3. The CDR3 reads CSATSGGEETQYF. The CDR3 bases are TGCAGCGCGACTAGCGGGGGGGAGGAGACCCAGTACTTC.

The CDR3 DNA sequence: TGCAGCGTTTACGGACAGTCCTACGAGCAGTACTTC. This translates into CSVYGQSYEQYF. The V call is TRBV29-1, the J call TRBJ2-7; D is perhaps TRBD1 (6 bases). The CDR3 loop spans 12 amino acids. V was clipped by 5 bases and J by 1 base, with 9 bases between them. From germline, CDR1 is SQVTM and CDR2 ANQGSEA.

The CDR3 DNA reads as TGTGCCACCTCTCTAGGACAGGGCAGCGAGCAGTACTTC. Protein: CATSLGQGSEQYF. This chain uses TRBV24-1 with TRBJ2-7, with 8 bases aligning to TRBD1. CDR3 length equals 13 residues. J was trimmed by 6 bases and V by 9 bases; bases with no gene match: 9. The germline V gene encodes CDR1 KGHDR and CDR2 SFDVKD.

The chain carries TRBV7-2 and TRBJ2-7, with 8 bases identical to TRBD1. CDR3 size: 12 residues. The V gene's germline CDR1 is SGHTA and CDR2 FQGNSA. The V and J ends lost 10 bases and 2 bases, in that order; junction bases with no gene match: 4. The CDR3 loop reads CATGQGPYEQYF. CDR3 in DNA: TGTGCCACCGGACAGGGTCCCTACGAGCAGTACTTC.

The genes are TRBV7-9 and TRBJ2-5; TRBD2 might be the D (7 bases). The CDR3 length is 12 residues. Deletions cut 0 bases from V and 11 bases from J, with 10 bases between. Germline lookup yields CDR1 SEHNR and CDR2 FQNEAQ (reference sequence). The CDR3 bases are TGTGCCAGCAGCTTAGCGGGGGGGCCTCAGTACTTC. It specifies CASSLAGGPQYF.

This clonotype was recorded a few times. CDR3 sequence reads: CASSPPGTPDIGELFF. Here the CDR3 DNA reads TGTGCCAGCAGCCCGCCCGGGACTCCAGATATCGGGGAGCTGTTTTTT. The chain carries TRBV7-9 and TRBJ2-2, with a weak D call TRBD2 (6 bases). CDR1 and CDR2 from the germline V gene are SEHNR and FQNEAQ (reference sequence). This CDR3 is built from 16 residues. V was pared by 5 bases and J by 7 bases, with 20 bases between.